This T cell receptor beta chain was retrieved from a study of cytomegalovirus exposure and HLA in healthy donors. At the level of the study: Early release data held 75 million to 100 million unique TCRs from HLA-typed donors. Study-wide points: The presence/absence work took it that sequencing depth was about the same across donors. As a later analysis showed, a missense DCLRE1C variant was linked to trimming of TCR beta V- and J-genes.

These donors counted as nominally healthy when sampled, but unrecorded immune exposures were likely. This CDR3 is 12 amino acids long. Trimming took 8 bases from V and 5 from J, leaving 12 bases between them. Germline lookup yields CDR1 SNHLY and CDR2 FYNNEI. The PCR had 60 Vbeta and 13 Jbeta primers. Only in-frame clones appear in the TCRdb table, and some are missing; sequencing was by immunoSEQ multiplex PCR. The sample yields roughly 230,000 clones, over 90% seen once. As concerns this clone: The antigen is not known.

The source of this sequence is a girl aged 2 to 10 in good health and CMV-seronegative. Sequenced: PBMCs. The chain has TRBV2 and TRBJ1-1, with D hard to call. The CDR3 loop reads CASPTSGTEAFF. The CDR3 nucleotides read TGTGCCAGCCCTACTTCGGGTACTGAAGCTTTCTTT.